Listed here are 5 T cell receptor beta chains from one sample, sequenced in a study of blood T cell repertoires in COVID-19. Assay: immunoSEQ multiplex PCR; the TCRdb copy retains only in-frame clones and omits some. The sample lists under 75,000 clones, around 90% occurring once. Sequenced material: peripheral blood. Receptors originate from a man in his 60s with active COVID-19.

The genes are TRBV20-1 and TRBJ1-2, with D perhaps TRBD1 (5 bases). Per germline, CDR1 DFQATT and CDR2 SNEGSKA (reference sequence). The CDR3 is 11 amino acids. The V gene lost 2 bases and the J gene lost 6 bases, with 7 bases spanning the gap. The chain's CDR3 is CSARRQNGYTF. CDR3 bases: TGCAGTGCTAGAAGACAGAATGGCTACACCTTC.

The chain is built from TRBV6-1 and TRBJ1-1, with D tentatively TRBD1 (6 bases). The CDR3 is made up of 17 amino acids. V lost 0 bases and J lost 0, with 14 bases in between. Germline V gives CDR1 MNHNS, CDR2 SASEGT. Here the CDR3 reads CASSEATGPILNTEAFF. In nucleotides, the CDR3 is TGTGCCAGCAGTGAAGCGACAGGCCCGATATTGAACACTGAAGCTTTCTTT.

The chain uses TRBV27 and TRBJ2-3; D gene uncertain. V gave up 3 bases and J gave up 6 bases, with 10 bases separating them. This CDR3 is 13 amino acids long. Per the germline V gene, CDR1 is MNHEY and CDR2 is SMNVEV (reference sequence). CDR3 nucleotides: TGTGCCAGCAGTTTTATCCCTAAGGATACGCAGTATTTT. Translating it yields CASSFIPKDTQYF.

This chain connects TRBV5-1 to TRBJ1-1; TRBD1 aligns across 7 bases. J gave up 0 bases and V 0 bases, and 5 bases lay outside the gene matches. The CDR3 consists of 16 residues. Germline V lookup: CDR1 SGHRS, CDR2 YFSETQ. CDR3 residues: CASSLAAGQLNTEAFF. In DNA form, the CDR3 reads TGCGCCAGCAGCTTGGCGGCGGGACAGTTGAACACTGAAGCTTTCTTT.

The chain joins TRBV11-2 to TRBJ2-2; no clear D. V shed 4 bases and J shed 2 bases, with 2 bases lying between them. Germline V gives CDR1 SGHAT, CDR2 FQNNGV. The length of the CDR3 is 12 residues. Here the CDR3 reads CASSSNTGELFF. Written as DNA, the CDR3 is TGTGCCAGCAGCTCAAACACCGGGGAGCTGTTTTTT.